This T cell receptor (beta chain) was captured by sequencing in a study of T cell changes during pregnancy in multiple sclerosis (dated by TCRdb to about 2019). Study-level background: In women with multiple sclerosis, the researchers looked at how the T cell repertoire shifted as pregnancy progressed.

Details on this clone: It lacks a known antigen. The sample holds no much larger clone one base away, and base qualities are not on file.

Receptor libraries were prepared by the immunoSEQ multiplex PCR assay. In TCRdb, the immuneACCESS table is reduced to in-frame sequences with V and J assigned. These tables do not hold every clone; where another copy was compared, an unresolved V gene accounts for under half, and the others remain unexplained. For this sample the table gives about 80,000 clones, of which 92% were detected only once. 2.6% of the sample is held by the ten biggest clonotypes. The sample here was peripheral blood, taken before pregnancy. The sequence was obtained from a female donor with multiple sclerosis, enrolled in a pregnancy study.

The CDR3 corresponds to CASSLVKGGDEQFF. DNA sequence: TGTGCCAGCAGTTTAGTTAAGGGGGGGGATGAGCAGTTCTTC. Rearrangement joined TRBV27 to TRBJ2-1, and perhaps TRBD2 as D gene, on 7 matching bases. Trimming at the junction amounts to 2 bases on V and 8 bases on J, and the germline ends lie 13 bases apart. The CDR3 has 14 amino acids, counting the end cysteine and phenylalanine. The CDR3 DNA has 42 bases and is translated from base 1. CDR1 and CDR2 (MNHEY, SMNVEV) derive from the germline V gene (reference sequence).